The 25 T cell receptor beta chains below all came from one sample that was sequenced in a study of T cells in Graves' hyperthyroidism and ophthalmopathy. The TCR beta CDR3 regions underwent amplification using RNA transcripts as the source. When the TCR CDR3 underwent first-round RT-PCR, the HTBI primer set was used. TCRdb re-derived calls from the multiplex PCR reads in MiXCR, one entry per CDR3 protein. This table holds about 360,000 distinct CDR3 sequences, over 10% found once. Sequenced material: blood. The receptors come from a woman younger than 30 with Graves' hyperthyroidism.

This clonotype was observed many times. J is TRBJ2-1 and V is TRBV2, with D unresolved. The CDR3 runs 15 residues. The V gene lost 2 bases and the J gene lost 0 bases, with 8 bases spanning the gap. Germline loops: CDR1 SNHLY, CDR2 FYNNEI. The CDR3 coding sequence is TGTGCCAGCAGTGAATTGGTTAGCTCCTACAATGAGCAGTTCTTC. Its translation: CASSELVSSYNEQFF.

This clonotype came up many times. The CDR3 nucleotides read TGTGCCAGCAGCTGGGGACAGTACAATGAGCAGTTCTTC. Protein sequence: CASSWGQYNEQFF. The chain carries TRBV5-5 and TRBJ2-1, with 7 bases identical to TRBD1. CDR3 length: 13 residues. Looked up from germline, CDR1 is SGHKS and CDR2 is YYEKEE (reference sequence). Trimming took 3 bases from V and 4 from J; bases not matched to a gene: 1.

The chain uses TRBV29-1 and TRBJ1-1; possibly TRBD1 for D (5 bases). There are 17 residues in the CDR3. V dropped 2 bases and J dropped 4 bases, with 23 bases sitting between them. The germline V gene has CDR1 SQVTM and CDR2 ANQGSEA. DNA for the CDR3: TGCAGCGTTGAAACGACGGGGGATGACGTTGTGGGCACTGAAGCTTTCTTT. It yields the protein CSVETTGDDVVGTEAFF.

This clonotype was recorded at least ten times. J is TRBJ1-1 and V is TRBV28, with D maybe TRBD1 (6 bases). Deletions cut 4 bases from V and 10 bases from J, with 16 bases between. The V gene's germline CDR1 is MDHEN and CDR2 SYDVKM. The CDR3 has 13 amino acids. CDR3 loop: CASSSRGGLGAFF. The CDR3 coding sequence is TGTGCCAGCAGTTCCAGGGGAGGCCTGGGAGCTTTCTTT.

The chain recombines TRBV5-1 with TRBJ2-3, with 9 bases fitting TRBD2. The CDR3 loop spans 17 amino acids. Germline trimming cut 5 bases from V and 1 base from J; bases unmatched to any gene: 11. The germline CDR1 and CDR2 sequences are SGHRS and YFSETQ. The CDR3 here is CASRPSLAGGGTDTQYF. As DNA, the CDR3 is TGCGCCAGCAGGCCCAGTCTCGCGGGAGGGGGCACAGATACGCAGTATTTT.

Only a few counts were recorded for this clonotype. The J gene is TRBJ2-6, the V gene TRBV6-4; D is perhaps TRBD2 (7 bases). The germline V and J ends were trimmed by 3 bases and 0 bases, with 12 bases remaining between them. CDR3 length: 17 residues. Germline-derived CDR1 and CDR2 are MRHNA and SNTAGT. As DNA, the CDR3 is TGTGCCAGCAGTGAGGGGGGGCAGCACTCTGGGGCCAACGTCCTGACTTTC. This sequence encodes CASSEGGQHSGANVLTF.

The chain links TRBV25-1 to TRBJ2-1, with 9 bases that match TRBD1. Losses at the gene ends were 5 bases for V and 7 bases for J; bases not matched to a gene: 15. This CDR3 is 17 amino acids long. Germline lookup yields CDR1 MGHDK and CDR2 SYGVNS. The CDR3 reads CASSPMGRDRATNEQFF. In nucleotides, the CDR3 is TGTGCCAGCAGTCCGATGGGCCGGGACAGGGCGACTAATGAGCAGTTCTTC.

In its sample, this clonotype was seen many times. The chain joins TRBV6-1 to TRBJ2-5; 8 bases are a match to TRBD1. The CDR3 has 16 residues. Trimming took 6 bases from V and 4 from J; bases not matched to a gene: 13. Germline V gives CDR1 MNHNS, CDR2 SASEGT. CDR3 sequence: CASSLYGQGAGETQYF. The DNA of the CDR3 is TGTGCCAGCAGCCTTTATGGGCAGGGGGCAGGAGAGACCCAGTACTTC.

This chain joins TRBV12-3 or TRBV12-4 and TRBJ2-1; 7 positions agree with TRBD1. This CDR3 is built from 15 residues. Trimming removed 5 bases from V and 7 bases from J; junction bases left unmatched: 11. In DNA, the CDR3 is TGTGCCAGCAGTCGAGACAGGGAAGGGTCTAATGAGCAGTTCTTC. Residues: CASSRDREGSNEQFF.

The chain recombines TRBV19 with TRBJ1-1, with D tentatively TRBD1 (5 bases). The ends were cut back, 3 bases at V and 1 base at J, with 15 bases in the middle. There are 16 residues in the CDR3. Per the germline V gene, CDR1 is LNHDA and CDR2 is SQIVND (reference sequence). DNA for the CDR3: TGTGCCAGTAGTATGGCCCGTATCGGGGGGAACACTGAAGCTTTCTTT. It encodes CASSMARIGGNTEAFF.

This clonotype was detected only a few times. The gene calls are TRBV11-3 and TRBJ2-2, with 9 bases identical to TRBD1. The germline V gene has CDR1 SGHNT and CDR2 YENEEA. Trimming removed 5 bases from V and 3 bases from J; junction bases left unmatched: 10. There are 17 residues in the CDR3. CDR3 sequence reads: CASSPSWGQGYTGELFF. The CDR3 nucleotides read TGTGCCAGCAGCCCGAGCTGGGGACAGGGCTACACCGGGGAGCTGTTTTTT.

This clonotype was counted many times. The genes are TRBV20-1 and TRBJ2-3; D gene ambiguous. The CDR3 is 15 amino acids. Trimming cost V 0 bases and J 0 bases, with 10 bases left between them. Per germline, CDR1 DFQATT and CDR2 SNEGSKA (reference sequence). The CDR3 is CSARDSRVSTDTQYF. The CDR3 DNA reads TGCAGTGCTAGAGATAGTAGAGTTAGCACAGATACGCAGTATTTT.

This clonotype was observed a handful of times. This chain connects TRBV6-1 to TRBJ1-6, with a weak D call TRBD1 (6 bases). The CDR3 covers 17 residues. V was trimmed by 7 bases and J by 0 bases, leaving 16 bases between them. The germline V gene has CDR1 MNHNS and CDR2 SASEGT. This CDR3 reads CASKGGPRSSYNSPLHF. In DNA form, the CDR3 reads TGTGCCAGCAAAGGGGGACCGAGGAGCTCCTATAATTCACCCCTCCACTTT.

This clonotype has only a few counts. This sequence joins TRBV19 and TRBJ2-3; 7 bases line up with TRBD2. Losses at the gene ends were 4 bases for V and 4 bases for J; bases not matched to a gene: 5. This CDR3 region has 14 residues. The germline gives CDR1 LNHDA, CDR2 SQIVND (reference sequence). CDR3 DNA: TGTGCCAGTAGTACTAGCGGTCCCTCAGATACGCAGTATTTT. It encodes CASSTSGPSDTQYF. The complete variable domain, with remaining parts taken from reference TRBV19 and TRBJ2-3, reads DGGITQSPKYLFRKEGQNVTLSCEQNLNHDAMYWYRQDPGQGLRLIYYSQIVNDFQKGDIAEGYSVSREKKESFPLTVTSAQKNPTAFYLCASSTSGPSDTQYFGPGTRLTVL.

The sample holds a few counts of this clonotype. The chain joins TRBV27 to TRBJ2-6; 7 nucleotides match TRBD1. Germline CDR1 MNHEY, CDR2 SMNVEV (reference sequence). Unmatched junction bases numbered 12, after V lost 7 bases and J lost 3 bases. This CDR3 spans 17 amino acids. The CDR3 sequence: CASIDTRGHGGANVLTF. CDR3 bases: TGTGCCAGCATCGATACAAGGGGGCACGGTGGGGCCAACGTCCTGACTTTC.

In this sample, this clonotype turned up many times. The CDR3 region is CASSPPGWETQYF. The DNA of the CDR3 is TGTGCCAGCTCACCACCCGGCTGGGAGACCCAGTACTTC. The chain joins TRBV18 to TRBJ2-5; D call uncertain. In germline, CDR1 is KGHSH, CDR2 LQKENI. This CDR3 contains 13 residues. The germline V and J ends were trimmed by 0 bases and 5 bases, with 7 bases remaining between them. Together with reference TRBV18 and TRBJ2-5, the CDR3 gives the full variable domain: NAGVMQNPRHLVRRRGQEARLRCSPMKGHSHVYWYRQLPEEGLKFMVYLQKENIIDESGMPKERFSAEFPKEGPSILRIQQVVRGDSAAYFCASSPPGWETQYFGPGTRLLVL.

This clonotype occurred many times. In DNA form, the CDR3 reads TGTGCCAGCAGTGTCGATCAGGGATACATTCAGTACTTC. Protein product: CASSVDQGYIQYF. This chain connects TRBV28 to TRBJ2-4; possibly TRBD1 for D (5 bases). The CDR3 contains 13 residues. V lost 5 bases to trimming and J lost 8 bases, with 13 bases between them. Per the germline V gene, CDR1 is MDHEN and CDR2 is SYDVKM. Using reference TRBV28 and TRBJ2-4 for the parts outside the CDR3, the full variable domain is DVKVTQSSRYLVKRTGEKVFLECVQDMDHENMFWYRQDPGLGLRLIYFSYDVKMKEKGDIPEGYSVSREKKERFSLILESASTNQTSMYLCASSVDQGYIQYFGAGTRLSVL.

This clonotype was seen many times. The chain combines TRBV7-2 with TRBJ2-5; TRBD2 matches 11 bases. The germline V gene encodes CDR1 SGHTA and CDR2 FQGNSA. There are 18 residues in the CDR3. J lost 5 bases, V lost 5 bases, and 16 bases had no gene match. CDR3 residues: CASSPVGLAGGSRETQYF. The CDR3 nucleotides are TGTGCCAGCAGCCCCGTGGGGCTAGCGGGGGGCTCCCGCGAGACCCAGTACTTC.

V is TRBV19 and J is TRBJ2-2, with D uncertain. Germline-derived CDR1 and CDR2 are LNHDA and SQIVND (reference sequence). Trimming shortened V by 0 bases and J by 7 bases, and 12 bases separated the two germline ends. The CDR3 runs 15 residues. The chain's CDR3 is CASSIDPPPYGELFF. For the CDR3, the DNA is TGTGCCAGTAGTATAGATCCCCCACCCTACGGGGAGCTGTTTTTT.

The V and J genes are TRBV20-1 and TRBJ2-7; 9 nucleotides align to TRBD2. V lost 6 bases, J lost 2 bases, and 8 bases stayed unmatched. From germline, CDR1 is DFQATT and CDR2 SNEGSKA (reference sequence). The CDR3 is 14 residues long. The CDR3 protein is CSAFASGVAYEQYF. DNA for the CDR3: TGCAGTGCCTTTGCTAGCGGGGTTGCCTACGAGCAGTACTTC.

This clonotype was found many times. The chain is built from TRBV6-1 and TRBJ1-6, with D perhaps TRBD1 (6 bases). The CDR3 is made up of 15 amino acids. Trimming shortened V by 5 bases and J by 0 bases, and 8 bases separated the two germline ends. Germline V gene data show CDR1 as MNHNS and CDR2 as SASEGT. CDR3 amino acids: CASSTGTSYNSPLHF. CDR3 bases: TGTGCCAGCAGTACAGGGACCTCCTATAATTCACCCCTCCACTTT.

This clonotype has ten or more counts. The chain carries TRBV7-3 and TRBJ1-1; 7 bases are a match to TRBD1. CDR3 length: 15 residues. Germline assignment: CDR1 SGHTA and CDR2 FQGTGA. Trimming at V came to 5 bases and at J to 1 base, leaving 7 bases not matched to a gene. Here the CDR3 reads CASSPSAGGNTEAFF. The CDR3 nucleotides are TGTGCCAGCAGCCCCTCTGCAGGGGGGAACACTGAAGCTTTCTTT. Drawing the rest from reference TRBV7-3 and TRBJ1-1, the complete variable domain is GAGVSQTPSNKVTEKGKYVELRCDPISGHTALYWYRQSLGQGPEFLIYFQGTGAADDSGLPNDRFFAVRPEGSVSTLKIQRTERGDSAVYLCASSPSAGGNTEAFFGQGTRLTVV.

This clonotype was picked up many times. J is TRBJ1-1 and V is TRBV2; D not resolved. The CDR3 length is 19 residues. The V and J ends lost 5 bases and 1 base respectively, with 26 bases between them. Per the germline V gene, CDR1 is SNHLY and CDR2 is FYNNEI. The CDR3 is CASSFVGSTDLIWNTEAFF. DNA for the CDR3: TGTGCCAGCAGTTTCGTAGGTTCGACGGATCTGATTTGGAACACTGAAGCTTTCTTT.

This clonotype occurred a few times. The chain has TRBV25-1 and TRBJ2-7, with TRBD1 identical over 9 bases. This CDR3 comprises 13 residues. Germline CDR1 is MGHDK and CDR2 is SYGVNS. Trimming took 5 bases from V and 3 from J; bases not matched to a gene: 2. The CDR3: CASSMTGGYEQYF. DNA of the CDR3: TGTGCCAGCAGTATGACAGGGGGCTACGAGCAGTACTTC.

The CDR3 sequence: CASSPPGRLSYEQYF. DNA for the CDR3: TGTGCCAGCAGCCCCCCGGGCAGGTTATCCTACGAGCAGTACTTC. The chain combines TRBV14 with TRBJ2-7, with D unclear. CDR3 length equals 15 residues. The germline V gene encodes CDR1 SGHDN and CDR2 FVKESK. Trimming left V 4 bases short and J 1 base short, with 14 bases between.